This T cell receptor beta chain was captured by sequencing in a study of T-cell reconstitution after alpha-beta-depleted transplantation in children. Unique molecular identifiers were incorporated into the prepared TCRbeta library. TCRdb independently ran MiXCR on the PCR reads; one entry per CDR3 protein. The profile shows 150,000 to 200,000 distinct CDR3 sequences, about 6.8% of them singletons. J lost 4 bases, V lost 9 bases, and 7 bases had no gene match. The CDR3 loop spans 13 amino acids. The sample holds many counts of this clonotype. This sequence joins TRBV12-3 or TRBV12-4 and TRBJ2-3, with 7 bases aligning to TRBD2. The receptor's source is a human donor who donated a stem cell graft to a child with Wiskott-Aldrich syndrome. Sequenced material: PBMCs from the stem cell graft donor, taken from the stem cell graft. The CDR3 DNA is TGTGCCAGTTCAGCGGGAACAGCAGATACGCAGTATTTT. This encodes CASSAGTADTQYF.